What follows is one T cell receptor (beta chain) and its context. No antigen is known for it. The sample belongs to a study of T-cell memory formation after mild COVID-19. Points from the study as a whole: The pre-infection memory compartment contained some responding clones, suggesting cross-reactive memory joined.

With 5 bases clipped from V and 3 bases from J, the junction kept 3 bases outside the gene matches. This CDR3 has 13 amino acids. In TCRdb, the 5' RACE reads were re-called with MiXCR into one record per CDR3 protein. The sample shows about 270,000 distinct CDR3 sequences, over 15% of them seen only once. The chain recombines TRBV12-3 or TRBV12-4 with TRBJ1-2, with 7 bases matching TRBD1. This receptor was identified in a man between 18 and 29 years old who had mild COVID-19 (a few samples of this study predate the infection). Cell type and time point are not known. What was sequenced was PBMCs or a T cell subset sorted from them (not recorded which). The CDR3 here is CASSGGQYYGYTF. The CDR3 bases are TGTGCCAGCAGTGGGGGACAGTACTATGGCTACACCTTC.